This TCR beta chain was profiled in a study of CD8 T cells in ankylosing spondylitis. Details on this clonotype: No antigen is known for it.

TCRdb re-called the 5' RACE reads through MiXCR, storing one row per CDR3 protein. The sample shows hundreds of thousands of distinct CDR3 sequences, roughly 25% of them seen only once. Study-level results: A TCR beta motif made of under 10 highly homologous variants seemed typical of ankylosing spondylitis blood. Reactive arthritis synovial fluid and blood were previously reported to contain some motif variants.

The clonotype was recovered from a male donor with ankylosing spondylitis. The sample consisted of blood, either unsorted or a sorted T cell fraction (not recorded which).

CDR3 nucleotide sequence: TGTGCCAGTAGGGGTGGCGGGTCCAGGGGACACTTGAACACTGAAGCTTTCTTT. Translating gives CASRGGGSRGHLNTEAFF. The rearrangement links TRBV19 to TRBJ1-1; D possibly corresponds to TRBD1 (6 bases). The CDR3 is 18 amino acids. Germline CDR1 reads LNHDA; CDR2 reads SQIVND (reference sequence). V lost 6 bases to trimming and J lost 0 bases, with 23 bases between them.